This T cell receptor beta chain was recovered during a study of shared clonotypes between healthy human individuals. Libraries were prepared by immunoSEQ multiplex PCR; TCRdb keeps only in-frame clonotypes and omits some of them. The top ten hold approximately 1.5% of the sample, which has about a million clones, about 70% seen once. This clone showed up just a few times. Antigen specificity is unknown. Study-level points and caveats: What limited the represented genetic and exposure-history diversity was the small number of donors.

This sequence originates from a man aged 18 to 30 in good health. Sequenced sample: memory CD4+ T cells sorted from blood. Subset noted: CD45RA-negative fraction.

CDR3 coding DNA: TGTGCCAGCAGTTTATCTAAGAGAGGGACAGCTCGGAATTCACCCCTCCACTTT. Translation gives CASSLSKRGTARNSPLHF. V is TRBV27 and J is TRBJ1-6, with 7 bases matching TRBD1. The junction had 12 bases not matched to a gene; V was cut back by 0 bases and J by 7 bases. The CDR3 contains 18 residues. Germline V gene lookup returns CDR1 MNHEY and CDR2 SMNVEV (reference sequence).